This TCR beta chain is from a study of shared clonotypes between healthy human individuals. Study-wide background: Donors, aged 18 to 49, were a couple of women and a few men. CD4 naive and memory got three plates each, CD8 naive two, CD8 memory one.

The CDR3 sequence is 15 residues long. Trimming took 4 bases from V and 1 from J, leaving 11 bases between them. CDR1 is LGHNA, CDR2 YNFKEQ, per germline. Concerning this clone itself: What it binds is not known.

Overall study results and limits: Few donors restricted represented genetic and exposure-history diversity.

The assay was run at deep level. The method was immunoSEQ multiplex PCR; TCRdb's version includes in-frame clones alone and lacks a portion of them. The table includes roughly 760,000 clones, about 74% detected once. This rearrangement joins TRBV4-2 to TRBJ2-4, with no clear D. Specimen: memory CD4+ T cells sorted from blood. Subset indicated: CD45RA-negative fraction. The TCR originated in a woman in her 30s in good health. CDR3 DNA sequence: TGTGCCAGCAGCCGCCGCGTAGGTGCCAAAAACATTCAGTACTTC. Translated, it gives CASSRRVGAKNIQYF.